The 25 T cell receptor beta chains listed next were all sequenced from one sample in a study of T cells in Graves' hyperthyroidism and ophthalmopathy. Amplified TCR beta CDR3 regions came from RNA transcripts. An initial round of RT-PCR targeting the TCR CDR3 relied on the HTBI primer set. TCRdb redid the calling of the multiplex PCR reads with MiXCR, one entry per CDR3 protein. The data hold 450,000 to 700,000 distinct CDR3 sequences, with around 42% observed a single time. The sample was peripheral blood or thyroid tissue (not recorded which). All receptors come from a woman between 18 and 29 years old with Graves' hyperthyroidism.

This clonotype was detected ten times or more. The chain links TRBV12-3 or TRBV12-4 to TRBJ1-1; a possible D gene is TRBD1 (6 bases). This CDR3 spans 16 amino acids. V gave up 5 bases and J gave up 1 base, with 17 bases separating them. This CDR3 reads CASSARGGWANTEAFF. The CDR3 DNA is TGTGCCAGCAGTGCGCGCGGGGGCTGGGCGAACACTGAAGCTTTCTTT.

This clonotype was seen ten or more times. The chain has TRBV25-1 and TRBJ2-2; 7 bases are a match to TRBD2. The V gene end was trimmed by 2 bases and the J gene end by 4 bases; junction bases not matched to a gene: 4. Looked up from germline, CDR1 is MGHDK and CDR2 is SYGVNS. The CDR3 covers 15 residues. The chain's CDR3 is CASSELADLTGELFF. CDR3 nucleotide sequence: TGTGCCAGCAGTGAACTAGCGGACCTCACCGGGGAGCTGTTTTTT.

This clonotype has only a few counts. This chain connects TRBV7-9 to TRBJ2-3; D is possibly TRBD2 (6 bases). The CDR3 runs 15 residues. Trimming stripped 2 bases from V and 2 bases from J, with 11 bases between. Germline CDR1 reads SEHNR; CDR2 reads FQNEAQ (reference sequence). This chain's CDR3 is CASSLRTGVTDTQYF. The CDR3 DNA sequence: TGTGCCAGCAGCTTAAGAACGGGAGTCACAGATACGCAGTATTTT.

The J gene is TRBJ1-4, the V gene TRBV18; TRBD1 might be the D (5 bases). This CDR3 has 14 amino acids. The V gene lost 3 bases and the J gene lost 7 bases, with 12 bases spanning the gap. Germline V gene sequence: CDR1 KGHSH, CDR2 LQKENI. The CDR3 DNA is TGTGCCAGCTCACCGCTCGGGGGATCTGAAAAACTGTTTTTT. Residues: CASSPLGGSEKLFF.

V is TRBV27 and J is TRBJ1-1; D ambiguous. This CDR3 region has 13 residues. The V end was cut by 5 bases, the J end by 2 bases, with 9 bases between. Per germline, CDR1 MNHEY and CDR2 SMNVEV (reference sequence). As DNA, the CDR3 is TGTGCCAGCAGTCCATTCAAAAACACTGAAGCTTTCTTT. Its translation is CASSPFKNTEAFF.

The table lists this clonotype with many counts. This chain uses TRBV5-1 with TRBJ2-7; maybe TRBD2 (7 bases). The germline CDR1 and CDR2 sequences are SGHRS and YFSETQ. Deletions cut 4 bases from V and 6 bases from J, with 29 bases between. This CDR3 contains 18 residues. CDR3 loop: CASSPTGGWGSGGSEQYF. The CDR3 coding sequence is TGCGCCAGCAGCCCTACCGGGGGGTGGGGGTCCGGGGGCAGCGAGCAGTACTTC.

This clonotype was seen at least ten times. This rearrangement joins TRBV7-9 to TRBJ1-4; 7 bases line up with TRBD1. This CDR3 has 16 residues. CDR1 is SEHNR and CDR2 is FQNEAQ in the germline V gene (reference sequence). J lost 5 bases, V lost 4 bases, and 10 bases had no gene match. The CDR3 loop is CASSYLMTGTNEKLFF. DNA of the CDR3: TGTGCCAGCAGCTACCTAATGACAGGGACAAATGAAAAACTGTTTTTT. Complete variable domain (other parts from reference TRBV7-9 and TRBJ1-4): DTGVSQNPRHKITKRGQNVTFRCDPISEHNRLYWYRQTLGQGPEFLTYFQNEAQLEKSRLLSDRFSAERPKGSFSTLEIQRTEQGDSAMYLCASSYLMTGTNEKLFFGSGTQLSVL.

This clonotype was observed at least ten times. J is TRBJ2-7 and V is TRBV7-2, with TRBD2 matching 10 bases. The V gene's germline CDR1 is SGHTA and CDR2 FQGNSA. The CDR3 is 14 residues long. J was trimmed by 5 bases and V by 3 bases; bases with no gene match: 4. CDR3 residues: CASSLGLARDEQYF. The CDR3 nucleotides read TGTGCCAGCAGCTTGGGACTAGCGAGAGACGAGCAGTACTTC.

Many counts were recorded for this clonotype. V and J are TRBV12-3 or TRBV12-4 and TRBJ1-2; D is perhaps TRBD1 (5 bases). V was clipped by 5 bases and J by 4 bases, with 14 bases between them. This CDR3 spans 14 amino acids. The CDR3 DNA is TGTGCCAGCAGTGACCCCAAAGGGGTCTATGGCTACACCTTC. Translated, it gives CASSDPKGVYGYTF.

The V and J genes are TRBV3-1 and TRBJ1-4; D possibly corresponds to TRBD1 (6 bases). Trimming stripped 1 base from V and 7 bases from J, with 16 bases between. Germline values: CDR1 LGHDT, CDR2 YNNKEL (reference sequence). The length of the CDR3 is 16 residues. The CDR3 reads CASSQGVGGWGEKLFF. DNA of the CDR3: TGTGCCAGCAGCCAAGGTGTGGGGGGCTGGGGTGAAAAACTGTTTTTT.

On this clonotype itself: One base away lies a much larger clone, so this may be a sequencing read error. The CDR3 nucleotides are TGCAGTGCCAACCACAGGGGCTCTAATGAAAAACTGTTTTTT. This gives the protein CSANHRGSNEKLFF. The chain employs TRBV20-1 and TRBJ1-4, with 7 bases lining up with TRBD1. Germline V gene lookup returns CDR1 DFQATT and CDR2 SNEGSKA (reference sequence). Germline trimming cut 6 bases from V and 3 bases from J; bases unmatched to any gene: 7. The CDR3 runs to 14 residues.

The chain links TRBV20-1 to TRBJ1-1, with D tentatively TRBD1 (5 bases). Germline CDR1 reads DFQATT; CDR2 reads SNEGSKA (reference sequence). The CDR3 has 14 residues. The V gene lost 1 base and the J gene lost 1 base, with 10 bases spanning the gap. The CDR3 here is CSARVQEPNTEAFF. The CDR3 bases are TGCAGTGCTAGAGTACAGGAGCCGAACACTGAAGCTTTCTTT.

This chain links TRBV2 with TRBJ1-1, with a tentative D call TRBD1 (5 bases). This CDR3 has 13 residues. Germline V CDR1 and CDR2: SNHLY, FYNNEI. The CDR3 here is CARDPAGQTEAFF. In DNA form, the CDR3 reads TGTGCTAGAGATCCCGCAGGGCAGACTGAAGCTTTCTTT.

This clonotype was observed a few times. Here the CDR3 reads CATSRVAGPSYNEQFF. The CDR3 DNA reads TGTGCCACCAGCAGAGTTGCGGGACCGTCCTACAATGAGCAGTTCTTC. The chain employs TRBV15 and TRBJ2-1, with D possibly matching TRBD2 (6 bases). The length of the CDR3 is 16 residues. With 1 base removed from V and 1 base from J, the gap between germline ends came to 11 bases. Germline CDR1 and CDR2: LNHNV and YYDKDF (reference sequence).

This clonotype was picked up many times. CDR3 bases: TGTGCCATCAGTGAGTCTACCCCCGTCGGGGAGCTGTTTTTT. It translates to CAISESTPVGELFF. This rearrangement joins TRBV10-3 to TRBJ2-2; no definite D call. V lost 0 bases and J lost 7, with 9 bases in between. CDR3 length equals 14 residues. The germline CDR1 and CDR2 sequences are ENHRY and SYGVKD.

The V and J genes are TRBV24-1 and TRBJ2-7, with 8 bases aligning to TRBD1. The CDR3 covers 15 residues. V shed 3 bases, J shed 4 bases, and the junction held 7 bases outside the gene matches. Germline assignment: CDR1 KGHDR and CDR2 SFDVKD. Here the CDR3 reads CATSDPAGGVYEQYF. The CDR3 DNA reads as TGTGCCACCAGTGATCCGGCAGGGGGCGTATACGAGCAGTACTTC.

The CDR3 loop reads CSARDAGDQPQHF. The CDR3 coding sequence is TGCAGTGCTAGAGATGCAGGGGATCAGCCCCAGCATTTT. J is TRBJ1-5 and V is TRBV20-1; D may be TRBD1 (6 bases). The ends were cut back, 0 bases at V and 5 bases at J, with 8 bases in the middle. This CDR3 has 13 residues. Germline V CDR1 and CDR2: DFQATT, SNEGSKA (reference sequence).

This clonotype has just a few counts. The chain employs TRBV20-1 and TRBJ2-1; 7 bases agree with TRBD1. Trimming cost V 7 bases and J 4 bases; bases outside gene matches: 4. Germline loops: CDR1 DFQATT, CDR2 SNEGSKA (reference sequence). The CDR3 has 12 amino acids. The CDR3 DNA reads TGCAGTGTCAAGACAGGGTACAATGAGCAGTTCTTC. Encoded protein: CSVKTGYNEQFF.

The chain carries TRBV20-1 and TRBJ2-5; no firm D call. This CDR3 is 10 amino acids long. In germline, CDR1 is DFQATT, CDR2 SNEGSKA (reference sequence). The V end lost 3 bases, the J end lost 7 bases, and 6 bases lay between the germline ends. CDR3 region: CSARTMTQYF. The CDR3 DNA reads as TGCAGTGCTAGGACAATGACCCAGTACTTC.

This clonotype was picked up many times. V usage is TRBV5-1 and J usage is TRBJ1-4; possible D gene TRBD1, 5 bases. Per the germline V gene, CDR1 is SGHRS and CDR2 is YFSETQ. The CDR3 runs 15 residues. V was cut by 5 bases and J by 1 base, with 12 bases left in between. The CDR3 protein is CASRDTSGTNEKLFF. CDR3 in DNA: TGCGCCAGCAGGGACACATCGGGAACTAATGAAAAACTGTTTTTT.

This clonotype was observed at least ten times. V gene TRBV6-2 or TRBV6-3 combines with J gene TRBJ1-1; the D is unclear. Trimming took 6 bases from V and 6 from J, leaving 17 bases between them. CDR1 is MNHEY, CDR2 SVGEGT, per germline. The CDR3 sequence is 14 residues long. The CDR3 DNA reads TGTGCCAGCAGCAGCGACGGGTTGATAGCTGAAGCTTTCTTT. The encoded protein is CASSSDGLIAEAFF.

This chain links TRBV10-3 with TRBJ2-5; 8 bases line up with TRBD2. Judging by the DNA end, TRBJ2-1 fits better; the J call may be wrong. There are 14 residues in the CDR3. CDR1 and CDR2 from the germline V gene are ENHRY and SYGVKD. The CDR3 is CAISPGLGINEQFF. The CDR3 DNA is TGTGCCATCAGCCCGGGACTAGGAATCAATGAGCAGTTCTTC.

The V and J genes are TRBV7-8 and TRBJ1-2; 11 nucleotides agree with TRBD1. The CDR3 covers 15 residues. V dropped 3 bases and J dropped 8; count of bases not matched to a gene: 8. The V gene's germline CDR1 is SGHVS and CDR2 FQNEAQ. The CDR3 protein is CASSFGQGASLGYTF. CDR3 coding DNA: TGTGCCAGCAGCTTCGGACAGGGGGCGTCGCTCGGCTACACCTTC.

The table lists this clonotype with a few counts. The V call is TRBV19, the J call TRBJ2-1; D ambiguous. Trimming removed 5 bases at V and 1 base at J, with 12 bases between. The CDR3 has 15 amino acids. The germline V gene encodes CDR1 LNHDA and CDR2 SQIVND (reference sequence). CDR3 region: CASSPPTVSYNEQFF. The CDR3 region has the DNA TGTGCCAGTAGTCCTCCTACGGTTTCCTACAATGAGCAGTTCTTC.

The chain joins TRBV7-2 to TRBJ2-5, with no clear D. V gave up 1 base and J gave up 1 base, with 10 bases separating them. The CDR3 covers 15 residues. CDR1 is SGHTA and CDR2 is FQGNSA in the germline V gene. Here the CDR3 reads CASSLEDSSQETQYF. The CDR3 nucleotides read TGTGCCAGCAGCTTAGAAGATAGTAGCCAAGAGACCCAGTACTTC.